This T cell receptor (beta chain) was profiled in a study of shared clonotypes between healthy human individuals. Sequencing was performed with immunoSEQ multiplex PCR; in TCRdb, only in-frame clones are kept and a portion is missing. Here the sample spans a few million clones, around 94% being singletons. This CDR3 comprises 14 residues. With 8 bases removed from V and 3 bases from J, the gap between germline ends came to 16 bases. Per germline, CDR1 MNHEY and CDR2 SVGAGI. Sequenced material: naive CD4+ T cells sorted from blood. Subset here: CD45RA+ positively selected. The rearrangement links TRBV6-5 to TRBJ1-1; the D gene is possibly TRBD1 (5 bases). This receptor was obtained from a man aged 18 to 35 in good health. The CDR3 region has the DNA TGTGCCAGCGGGCGAGGCAGGGCTTACACTGAAGCTTTCTTT. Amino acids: CASGRGRAYTEAFF.